The sequence of this T cell receptor beta chain was determined in a study of tumor and adjacent non-tumor tissue in lung cancer. On the study more broadly: Samples averaged about 3.8 million productive TCRbeta reads each. Study-level points and caveats: Compared with tumor, normal lung showed significantly lower TCR diversity.

Three rounds of nested PCR, following a modified ARM-PCR protocol, produced the TCRbeta library. TCRdb recomputed calls from the multiplex PCR reads with MiXCR, one row per CDR3 protein. The data show 50,000 to 60,000 distinct CDR3 sequences, 74% seen once. The template was RNA from unsorted bulk tissue. Distant lung tissue was collected more than 3 cm away from the tumor edge. Chemotherapy-naive patients with new lung cancer underwent thoracic surgery in China, August–late 2014. The CDR3 runs 17 residues. On this clonotype itself: Its matching antigen is unknown. The junction does not match germline at one end; this may be a read error.

The J gene is TRBJ2-2, the V gene TRBV12-3 or TRBV12-4; D perhaps matches TRBD2 (5 bases). Material: distant non-tumor lung tissue. This receptor was taken from a woman aged 60-70 years with non-small cell lung cancer. CDR3 in amino acids: CASSFPLAEASTGELFF. For the CDR3, the DNA is TGTGCCAGCAGTTTCCCCCTGGCAGAGGCGAGCACCGGGGAGCTGTTTTTC.